This entry lists 20 T cell receptor beta chains sequenced from one sample in a study of vaccination and CD4 T cells after COVID-19. The assay that was used to sequence DNA from cultured CD4+ T cells was the Oncomine TCR Beta short-read assay. TCRdb fed the PCR reads into MiXCR, producing one record per CDR3 protein. The table records under 25,000 distinct CDR3 sequences, 46% of them present only once. These TCRs are of unknown antigen specificity. Treatment in this sample: approximately nine-day PBMC culture with coronavirus spike peptide pools or control peptides (ViraFEST assay). The source material was CD4+ T cells from blood, cultured in vitro, sampled after SARS-CoV-2 vaccination. The receptors shown here come from a human donor who had recovered from COVID-19.

The chain links TRBV20-1 to TRBJ2-7, with D possibly being TRBD2 (6 bases). Germline V gene lookup returns CDR1 DFQATT and CDR2 SNEGSKA (reference sequence). Trimming stripped 4 bases from V and 3 bases from J, with 28 bases between. This CDR3 has 18 amino acids. CDR3 region: CSAIPRSGVAGYYYEQYF. Here the CDR3 DNA reads TGCAGTGCTATACCCCGCTCCGGGGTTGCGGGGTACTACTACGAGCAGTACTTC.

This chain connects TRBV6-1 to TRBJ1-2; possibly TRBD1 for D (5 bases). The germline CDR1 and CDR2 sequences are MNHNS and SASEGT. This CDR3 contains 18 residues. Trimming took 6 bases from V and 4 from J, leaving 27 bases between them. As DNA, the CDR3 is TGTGCCAGCAGCCCACCCTTGTCTGCAGGGTTAAGGGCCTATGGCTACACCTTC. Residues: CASSPPLSAGLRAYGYTF.

The chain couples TRBV7-6 to TRBJ1-4; D not certain. The CDR3 length is 14 residues. V lost 4 bases, J lost 4 bases, and 10 bases lay in between. Germline CDR1 reads SGHVS; CDR2 reads FNYEAQ. The DNA of the CDR3 is TGTGCCAGCAGCTCCCTTCGGGGTAATGAAAAACTGTTTTTT. Translation: CASSSLRGNEKLFF.

The chain links TRBV7-9 to TRBJ2-7; 7 bases are a match to TRBD2. Germline CDR1 and CDR2: SEHNR and FQNEAQ (reference sequence). CDR3 size: 15 residues. V shed 4 bases and J 3 bases; nucleotides not matched to a gene: 9. CDR3 sequence (DNA): TGTGCCAGCAGCTGGGAAGGGGAGGGAAGCTACGAGCAGTACTTC. Encoded protein: CASSWEGEGSYEQYF.

This clonotype was seen once. The chain couples TRBV27 to TRBJ2-7; TRBD2 is a possible D gene (6 bases). The CDR3 covers 13 residues. The V end was cut by 8 bases, the J end by 7 bases, with 18 bases between. Germline V CDR1 and CDR2: MNHEY, SMNVEV (reference sequence). CDR3 coding DNA: TGTGCCAGCCGTTCCTGGGGGGACGGGGAGCAGTACTTC. Translating gives CASRSWGDGEQYF.

This clonotype was counted between two and nine times. The chain carries TRBV27 and TRBJ1-5; 9 nucleotides agree with TRBD1. The junction had 4 bases not matched to a gene; V was cut back by 4 bases and J by 0 bases. The CDR3 contains 16 residues. The germline gives CDR1 MNHEY, CDR2 SMNVEV (reference sequence). CDR3: CASSSGTGNSNQPQHF. For the CDR3, the DNA is TGTGCCAGCAGTTCCGGGACAGGGAATAGCAATCAGCCCCAGCATTTT.

The genes are TRBV5-4 and TRBJ2-1, with D possibly being TRBD2 (6 bases). Germline V gene lookup returns CDR1 SGHNT and CDR2 YYREEE (reference sequence). The CDR3 has 15 amino acids. V was clipped by 4 bases and J by 0 bases, with 11 bases between them. The CDR3 reads CASSLVGSSYNEQFF. CDR3 DNA sequence: TGTGCCAGCAGCCTCGTCGGGAGCTCCTACAATGAGCAGTTCTTC.

V usage is TRBV19 and J usage is TRBJ2-2, with D possibly being TRBD1 (6 bases). There are 14 residues in the CDR3. Deletions cut 10 bases from V and 1 base from J, with 13 bases between. Per the germline V gene, CDR1 is LNHDA and CDR2 is SQIVND (reference sequence). The CDR3 sequence is CATKGTLNTGELFF. As DNA, the CDR3 is TGTGCCACAAAGGGGACATTGAACACCGGGGAGCTGTTTTTT.

The CDR3 is CSAREDRVDSPLHF. CDR3 DNA sequence: TGCAGTGCTAGAGAGGACAGGGTTGATTCACCCCTCCACTTT. This chain links TRBV20-1 with TRBJ1-6; 8 nucleotides match TRBD1. The CDR3 totals 14 residues. CDR1 and CDR2 from the germline V gene are DFQATT and SNEGSKA (reference sequence). Losses at the gene ends were 0 bases for V and 8 bases for J; bases not matched to a gene: 3.

The J gene is TRBJ1-5, the V gene TRBV4-1; D not resolved. Germline V lookup: CDR1 MGHRA, CDR2 YSYEKL. The CDR3 runs to 15 residues. With 3 bases removed from V and 5 bases from J, the gap between germline ends came to 14 bases. CDR3 in amino acids: CASSHAEVGHQPQHF. CDR3 bases: TGCGCCAGCAGCCATGCAGAGGTTGGCCATCAGCCCCAGCATTTT.

This clonotype was counted only a few times. The chain carries TRBV4-3 and TRBJ1-5; D gene unclear. The CDR3 is made up of 16 amino acids. The germline V gene encodes CDR1 LGHNA and CDR2 YSLEER. The V gene lost 0 bases and the J gene lost 6 bases, with 15 bases spanning the gap. The CDR3 loop is CASSQDIVGVGQPQHF. Written as DNA, the CDR3 is TGCGCCAGCAGCCAAGATATTGTCGGGGTTGGTCAGCCCCAGCATTTT.

The chain employs TRBV7-9 and TRBJ2-3; 7 bases align to TRBD1. Trimming at V came to 5 bases and at J to 2 bases, leaving 7 bases not matched to a gene. Per the germline V gene, CDR1 is SEHNR and CDR2 is FQNEAQ (reference sequence). This CDR3 comprises 15 residues. The CDR3 sequence is CASSTRQGYTDTQYF. DNA of the CDR3: TGTGCCAGCAGCACCAGACAGGGATACACAGATACGCAGTATTTT. Using reference TRBV7-9 and TRBJ2-3 for the parts outside the CDR3, the full variable domain is DTGVSQNPRHKITKRGQNVTFRCDPISEHNRLYWYRQTLGQGPEFLTYFQNEAQLEKSRLLSDRFSAERPKGSFSTLEIQRTEQGDSAMYLCASSTRQGYTDTQYFGPGTRLTVL.

The chain recombines TRBV2 with TRBJ2-7; D perhaps matches TRBD2 (6 bases). This CDR3 has 15 amino acids. The V end lost 8 bases, the J end lost 4 bases, and 21 bases lay between the germline ends. In germline, CDR1 is SNHLY, CDR2 FYNNEI. CDR3 region: CASLLPGTDLYEQYF. The CDR3 coding sequence is TGTGCCAGCCTCCTCCCCGGGACTGACTTATACGAGCAGTACTTC.

The rearrangement links TRBV19 to TRBJ1-2, with D possibly being TRBD1 (6 bases). V was trimmed by 4 bases and J by 8 bases, leaving 14 bases between them. Per germline, CDR1 LNHDA and CDR2 SQIVND (reference sequence). The CDR3 length is 13 residues. For the CDR3, the DNA is TGTGCCAGTAGTAGGAACAGGGTGGAAGGCTACACCTTC. Protein sequence: CASSRNRVEGYTF.

This chain joins TRBV7-9 and TRBJ1-5; D is unresolved. V was pared by 1 base and J by 8 bases, with 6 bases between. Germline CDR1 SEHNR, CDR2 FQNEAQ (reference sequence). This CDR3 has 12 residues. The CDR3 loop is CASSLGSEPQHF. Here the CDR3 DNA reads TGTGCCAGCAGCTTAGGGTCCGAGCCCCAGCATTTT.

In its sample, this clonotype was seen once. The CDR3 DNA reads TGCAGTGCTAACCGCTGGTTAGGGACAGGGAACACTGAAGCTTTCTTT. Encoded protein: CSANRWLGTGNTEAFF. The chain employs TRBV20-1 and TRBJ1-1; TRBD1 matches at 8 bases. CDR1 and CDR2 (germline): DFQATT, SNEGSKA (reference sequence). V dropped 4 bases and J dropped 1; count of bases not matched to a gene: 11. This CDR3 spans 16 amino acids.

The chain links TRBV7-8 to TRBJ1-1; possibly TRBD1 for D (6 bases). V lost 0 bases, J lost 7 bases, and 24 bases lay in between. In germline, CDR1 is SGHVS, CDR2 FQNEAQ. CDR3 length: 18 residues. The CDR3 DNA sequence: TGTGCCAGCAGCTTAGCAGTGGTCTGGCTGGGGGCGCGCGGTGAAGCTTTCTTT. It translates to CASSLAVVWLGARGEAFF. Full variable domain (outside the CDR3, taken from reference TRBV7-8 and TRBJ1-1): GAGVSQSPRYKVAKRGQDVALRCDPISGHVSLFWYQQALGQGPEFLTYFQNEAQLDKSGLPSDRFFAERPEGSVSTLKIQRTQQEDSAVYLCASSLAVVWLGARGEAFFGQGTRLTVV.

In its sample, this clonotype was seen a few times. This chain uses TRBV20-1 with TRBJ1-1; 9 bases match TRBD1. Trimming cost V 5 bases and J 6 bases; bases outside gene matches: 10. CDR3 length equals 14 residues. CDR1 is DFQATT, CDR2 SNEGSKA, per germline (reference sequence). The CDR3 DNA reads TGCAGTGCTTATTCCGGACAGGGGCGACCTGAAGCTTTCTTT. It encodes CSAYSGQGRPEAFF.

The rearrangement joins TRBV24-1 to TRBJ1-2; 11 bases align to TRBD1. There are 14 residues in the CDR3. V lost 4 bases, J lost 6 bases, and 3 bases stayed unmatched. Germline CDR1 and CDR2: KGHDR and SFDVKD. The CDR3 protein is CATSDRTGGDGYTF. The CDR3 nucleotides are TGTGCCACCAGTGACAGGACAGGGGGCGATGGCTACACCTTC.

The chain couples TRBV7-8 to TRBJ2-2, with 7 bases that match TRBD2. From germline, CDR1 is SGHVS and CDR2 FQNEAQ. J lost 0 bases, V lost 1 base, and 11 bases had no gene match. This CDR3 is built from 19 residues. The CDR3 spells CASSLEEAGTFANTGELFF. The CDR3 DNA reads as TGTGCCAGCAGCTTAGAGGAAGCGGGAACGTTCGCGAACACCGGGGAGCTGTTTTTT.